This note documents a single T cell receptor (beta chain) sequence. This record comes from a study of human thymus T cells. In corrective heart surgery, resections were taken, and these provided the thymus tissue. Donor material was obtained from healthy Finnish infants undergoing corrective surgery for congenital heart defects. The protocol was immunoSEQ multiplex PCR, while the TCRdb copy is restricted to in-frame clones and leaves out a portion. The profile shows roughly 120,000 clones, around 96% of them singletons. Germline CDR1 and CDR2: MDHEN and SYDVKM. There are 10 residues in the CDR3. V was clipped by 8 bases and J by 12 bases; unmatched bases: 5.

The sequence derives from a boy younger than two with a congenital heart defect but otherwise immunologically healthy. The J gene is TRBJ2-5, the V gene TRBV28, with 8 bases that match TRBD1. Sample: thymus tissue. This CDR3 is CASGRQGKYF. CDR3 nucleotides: TGTGCCAGCGGCCGACAGGGGAAGTACTTC. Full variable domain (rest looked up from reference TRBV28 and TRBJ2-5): DVKVTQSSRYLVKRTGEKVFLECVQDMDHENMFWYRQDPGLGLRLIYFSYDVKMKEKGDIPEGYSVSREKKERFSLILESASTNQTSMYLCASGRQGKYFGPGTRLLVL.